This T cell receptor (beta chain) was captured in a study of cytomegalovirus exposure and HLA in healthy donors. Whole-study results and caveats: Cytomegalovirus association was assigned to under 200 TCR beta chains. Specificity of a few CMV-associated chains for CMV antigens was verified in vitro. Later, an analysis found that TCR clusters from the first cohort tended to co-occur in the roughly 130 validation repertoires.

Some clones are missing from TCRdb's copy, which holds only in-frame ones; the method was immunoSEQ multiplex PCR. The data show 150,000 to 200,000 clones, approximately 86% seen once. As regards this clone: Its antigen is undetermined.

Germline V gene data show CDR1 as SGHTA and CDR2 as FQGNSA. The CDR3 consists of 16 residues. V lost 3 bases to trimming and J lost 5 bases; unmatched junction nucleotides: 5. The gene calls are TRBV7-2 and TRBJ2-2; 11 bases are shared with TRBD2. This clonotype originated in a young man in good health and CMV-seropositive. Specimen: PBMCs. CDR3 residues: CASSFLAGGLTGELFF. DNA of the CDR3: TGTGCCAGCAGCTTTTTAGCGGGGGGGCTAACCGGGGAGCTGTTTTTT. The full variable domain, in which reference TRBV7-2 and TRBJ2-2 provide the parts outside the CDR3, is GAGVSQSPSNKVTEKGKDVELRCDPISGHTALYWYRQSLGQGLEFLIYFQGNSAPDKSGLPSDRFSAERTGGSVSTLTIQRTQQEDSAVYLCASSFLAGGLTGELFFGEGSRLTVL.